This T cell receptor (beta chain) is from a study of blood T cell repertoires in COVID-19. V lost 0 bases to trimming and J lost 5 bases, with 14 bases between them. This CDR3 has 15 residues. Looked up from germline, CDR1 is LNHDA and CDR2 is SQIVND (reference sequence). How the authors handled the data: Quantification of nucleated cells was approximated via reference gene primer amplification. Generated by immunoSEQ multiplex PCR, the TCRdb table keeps only in-frame clones and is missing some. V and J calls and clone size come straight from that table; D and trimming were deduced from the DNA. Of 100,000 to 150,000 clones listed, approximately 82% are singletons.

This chain uses TRBV19 with TRBJ2-7; tentatively, D is TRBD1 (5 bases). Sample: peripheral blood. This sequence originates from a man aged 35 to 55 with active or convalescent COVID-19. The DNA of the CDR3 is TGTGCCAGTAGTATAGAGGCGGCAGGGCTCAACGAGCAGTACTTC. As protein: CASSIEAAGLNEQYF.